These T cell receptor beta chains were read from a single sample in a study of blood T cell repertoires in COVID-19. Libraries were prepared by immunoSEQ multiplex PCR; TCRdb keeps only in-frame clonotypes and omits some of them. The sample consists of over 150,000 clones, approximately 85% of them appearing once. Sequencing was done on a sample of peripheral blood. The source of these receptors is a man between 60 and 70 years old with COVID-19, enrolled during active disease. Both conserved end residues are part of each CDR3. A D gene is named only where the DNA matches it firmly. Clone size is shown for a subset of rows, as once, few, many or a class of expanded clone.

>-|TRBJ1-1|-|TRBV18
TGTGCCAGCTCAACAACAGGGACCACTGAAGCTTTCTTT
CASSTTGTTEAFF
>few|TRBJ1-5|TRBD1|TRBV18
TGTGCCAGCTCACCCGGACAGGGATCCTATAGCAATCAGCCCCAGCATTTT
CASSPGQGSYSNQPQHF
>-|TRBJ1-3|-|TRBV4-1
TGCGCCAGCAGCCAAGTGGAGGGGTTATCTGGAAACACCATATATTTT
CASSQVEGLSGNTIYF
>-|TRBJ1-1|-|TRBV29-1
TGCAGCGTAGGTGAGACAGTCAACACTGAAGCTTTCTTT
CSVGETVNTEAFF
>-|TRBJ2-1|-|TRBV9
TGTGCCAGCAGCTCCTCTTATGGGGGGTACAATGAGCAGTTCTTC
CASSSSYGGYNEQFF
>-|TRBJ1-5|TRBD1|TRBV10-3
TGTGCCATCAGTGAGTCGGGCGGGACAGTGGATCAGCCCCAGCATTTT
CAISESGGTVDQPQHF
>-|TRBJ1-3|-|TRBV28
TGTGCCAGCAGTAGGAGTAGCTCTGGAAACACCATATATTTT
CASSRSSSGNTIYF
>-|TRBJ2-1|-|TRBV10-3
TGTGCCATCGGGGCGGGGGCCCATGAGCAGTTCTTC
CAIGAGAHEQFF
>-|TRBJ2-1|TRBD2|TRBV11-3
TGTGCCAGCAGCGCCCCCCTAGCGGGAACGCACAATGAGCAGTTCTTC
CASSAPLAGTHNEQFF
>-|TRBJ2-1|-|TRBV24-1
TGTGCCACCAGTGTGGCGGGTGGGAATGAGCAGTTCTTC
CATSVAGGNEQFF
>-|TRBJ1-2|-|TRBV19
TGTGCCAGTAGTTACCAGGGCGAAGTCTATGGCTACACCTTC
CASSYQGEVYGYTF
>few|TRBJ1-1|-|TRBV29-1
TGCAGCGCCGGAGCAGGGGTCGATGCTTTCTTT
CSAGAGVDAFF
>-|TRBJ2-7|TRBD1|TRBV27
TGTGCCAGCCGAGTGGGACAGGGCTCCTACGAGCAGTACTTC
CASRVGQGSYEQYF
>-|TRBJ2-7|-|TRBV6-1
TGTGCCAGCAGTGAAAGAATGAGGACAGAAACCTACGAGCAGTACTTC
CASSERMRTETYEQYF
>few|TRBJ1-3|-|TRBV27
TGTGCCAGCAGGGGAACAGGGACTGGAAACACCATATATTTT
CASRGTGTGNTIYF
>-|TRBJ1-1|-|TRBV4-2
TGTGCCAGCAGCCCCGGGGAGAACCTCGGAGACACTGAAGCTTTCTTT
CASSPGENLGDTEAFF
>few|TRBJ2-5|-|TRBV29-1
TGCAGCGTGGAACCGCCAGGGGTCGAGACCCAGTACTTC
CSVEPPGVETQYF
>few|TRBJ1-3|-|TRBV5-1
TGCGCCAGCAGCTTGGTGGCAGGAGGAAACACCATATATTTT
CASSLVAGGNTIYF
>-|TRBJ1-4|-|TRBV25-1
TGTGCCAGCAGCGGACAGAATGAAAAACTGTTTTTT
CASSGQNEKLFF
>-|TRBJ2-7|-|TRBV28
TGTGCCAGCAGTCCAAATCAAAGACAGGCAGGCGAGCAGTACTTC
CASSPNQRQAGEQYF
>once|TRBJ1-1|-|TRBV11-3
TGTGCCAGCAGTCCACACTCCCCGACGGGGAACACTGAAGCTTTCTTT
CASSPHSPTGNTEAFF
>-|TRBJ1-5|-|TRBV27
TGTGCCAGCAGTTCCACCTCGGAGGGGCTCAATCAGCCCCAGCATTTT
CASSSTSEGLNQPQHF
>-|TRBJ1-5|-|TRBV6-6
TGTGCCAGCAGAGGCGGCAGAAATAGCAATCAGCCCCAGCATTTT
CASRGGRNSNQPQHF
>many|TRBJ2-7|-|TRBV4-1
TGCGCCAGCAGCCAAGGTTGGGTAGGGGTAAACGAGCAGTACTTC
CASSQGWVGVNEQYF
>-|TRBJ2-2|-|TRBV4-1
TGCGCCAGCAGCGACGCCGCGGCGCAGATCAACACCGGGGAGCTGTTTTTT
CASSDAAAQINTGELFF
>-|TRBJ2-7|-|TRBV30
TGTGCCTGGAGTATTAACTACGAGCAGTACTTC
CAWSINYEQYF
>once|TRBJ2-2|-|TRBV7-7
TGTGCTAGCAGCGTTAAGAACACCGGGGAGCTGTTTTTT
CASSVKNTGELFF
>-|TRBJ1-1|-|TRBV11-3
TGTGCCAGCAGCTTAACGGTCAACACTGAAGCTTTCTTT
CASSLTVNTEAFF
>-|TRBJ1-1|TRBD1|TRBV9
TGTGCCAGCAGCGACGGGACAGGGACTAATGAAGCTTTCTTT
CASSDGTGTNEAFF
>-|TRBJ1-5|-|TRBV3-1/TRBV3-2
TGTGCCAGCAGCCAAGCAAACGGTCCCCAGCATTTT
CASSQANGPQHF
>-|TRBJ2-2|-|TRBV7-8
TGTGCCAGCAGCTTAGCAGGAGGGTTCGCCCTTAACACCGGGGAGCTGTTTTTT
CASSLAGGFALNTGELFF